This TCR beta chain stems from a study of PD-L1 blockade in urothelial cancer. In the study overall: Patients went on atezolizumab in 2014, receiving 1,200 mg intravenously every 3 weeks. Typically, measured as a median, blood samples had over 120,000 T cells. Points from the study as a whole: A pretreatment blood TCR clonality that fell below the median predicted better progression-free and overall survival. Tumor-associated clones in blood expanded more at 3 weeks in durable-benefit patients.

V lost 6 bases and J 2 bases, leaving 16 bases between the germline ends. This CDR3 comprises 15 residues. The germline gives CDR1 MNHEY, CDR2 SVGAGI. Using immunoSEQ multiplex PCR, the repertoire was profiled, and TCRdb retains in-frame clones only, with some absent. The sample carries more than 90,000 clones, more than 85% recorded once. This clone showed up just a few times. Antigen specificity is unknown. The time point denotes: peripheral blood 6 weeks after treatment start. V usage is TRBV6-5 and J usage is TRBJ2-5; D uncertain. This TCR came from a man in his 60s with urothelial cancer. This material consisted of PBMCs, taken around atezolizumab (anti-PD-L1) treatment. The CDR3 sequence: CASSPAAFRQETQYF. Written as DNA, the CDR3 is TGTGCCAGCAGCCCAGCAGCGTTCCGACAAGAGACCCAGTACTTC.